This record covers a single T cell receptor beta chain. Assay used: immunoSEQ multiplex PCR; TCRdb lists only in-frame clones, some missing. The repertoire holds roughly 30,000 clones, with around 73% as singletons. These data originate in a study of radiotherapy plus CTLA-4 blockade in lung cancer. Trimming stripped 4 bases from V and 0 bases from J, with 12 bases between. Per germline, CDR1 SGDLS and CDR2 YYNGEE. The CDR3 totals 15 residues. The sequence came from a human donor with non-small cell lung cancer who had stable disease on radiotherapy plus ipilimumab. This specimen was peripheral blood, taken from a patient treated with radiotherapy plus ipilimumab. The chain employs TRBV9 and TRBJ2-3, with a possible D match to TRBD2 (6 bases). The CDR3 sequence is CASSIEAGSTDTQYF. In nucleotides, the CDR3 is TGTGCCAGCAGCATTGAGGCGGGGAGCACAGATACGCAGTATTTT.